This is a list of T cell receptor beta chains from one sample in a study of vaccination effects on CD4 cells after COVID-19. These receptors have no known antigen. The table came from immunoSEQ multiplex PCR; TCRdb's copy has only in-frame clones and leaves some out. The table includes some 68,000 clones, around 80% detected once. The starting material was CD4+ T cells from PBMCs cultured with HCoV-229E spike peptides, obtained after COVID-19 vaccination. The receptors originated from a human donor who received a COVID-19 vaccine. Both conserved end residues are part of each CDR3. A D gene is named only where the DNA matches it firmly. Expanded clones get a size class; other rows say once, few or many, or leave the size out.

D	V	size	J	DNA	CDR3
.	TRBV28	.	TRBJ1-5	TGTGCCAGCAGTTTACCCCGTGTAGGGGATAGCAATCAGCCCCAGCATTTT	CASSLPRVGDSNQPQHF
.	TRBV6-5	.	TRBJ1-2	TGTGCCAGCAGTTACTCGAGGCAGGGTTCGGGCTACACCTTC	CASSYSRQGSGYTF
TRBD1	TRBV2	.	TRBJ1-1	TGTGCCAGCAGCGGGACAGGGATTAACCCTGAAGCTTTCTTT	CASSGTGINPEAFF
TRBD1	TRBV12-5	.	TRBJ2-1	TGTGCTAGTGGTTTGGTAGGGTGGGACAGGGGGCCATACAATGAGCAGTTCTTC	CASGLVGWDRGPYNEQFF
TRBD2	TRBV29-1	.	TRBJ2-1	TGCAGCGTTGTCGGGGGGGGCTGGAATGAGCAGTTCTTC	CSVVGGGWNEQFF
.	TRBV12-3/TRBV12-4	once	TRBJ2-6	TGTGCCAGCAGTAAGTCTGGGGCCAACGTCCTGACTTTC	CASSKSGANVLTF
TRBD1	TRBV24-1	.	TRBJ2-5	TGTGCCACCAGTGATCGGGGCAGGGACAGAGGAGAGACCCAGTACTTC	CATSDRGRDRGETQYF
TRBD1	TRBV5-1	.	TRBJ1-2	TGCGCCAGCAGCTTGCAGACAGGGAAAGACTATGGCTACACCTTC	CASSLQTGKDYGYTF
TRBD2	TRBV5-8	.	TRBJ2-5	TGTGCCAGCGGGGCAGGGGGTAGCGGGGGCCTCCGGGGAACCCAGTACTTC	CASGAGGSGGLRGTQYF
.	TRBV18	.	TRBJ1-4	TGTGCCAGCTCACCACAGGGTACCGGAGAAAAACTGTTTTTT	CASSPQGTGEKLFF
.	TRBV6-1	.	TRBJ2-3	TGTGCCAGCAGTGACCATGACGGGTCAACCACAGATACGCAGTATTTT	CASSDHDGSTTDTQYF
TRBD2	TRBV19	.	TRBJ2-2	TGTGCCAGTAGTGGACTAGCGGCGAACACCGGGGAGCTGTTTTTT	CASSGLAANTGELFF
.	TRBV5-1	once	TRBJ1-4	TGCGCCAGCAGCACCGGGGGGTACGAAAAACTGTTTTTT	CASSTGGYEKLFF
.	TRBV5-1	.	TRBJ2-3	TGCGCCAGCAGCTTGTCGGCATCTAGCACAGATACGCAGTATTTT	CASSLSASSTDTQYF
.	TRBV2	.	TRBJ1-5	TGTGCCAGCAGCCGATTGAATAGCAATCAGCCCCAGCATTTT	CASSRLNSNQPQHF
.	TRBV5-4	.	TRBJ2-5	TGTGCCAGCAGCTTATCGCTTGCGGAGACCCAGTACTTC	CASSLSLAETQYF
.	TRBV18	.	TRBJ2-2	TGTGCCAGCTCACCAACGGTCGCAGGCCACGGGGAGCTGTTTTTT	CASSPTVAGHGELFF
.	TRBV14	.	TRBJ1-6	TGTGCCAGCAGCCTAAGTAGAAATTCACCCCTCCACTTT	CASSLSRNSPLHF
.	TRBV12-5	few	TRBJ1-1	TGTGCTAGTGTCTGGAGGGAAATCGGCACTGAAGCTTTCTTT	CASVWREIGTEAFF
.	TRBV19	.	TRBJ2-4	TGTGCCAGTAGTGACCTCCCTGCGGGACATAAAAACATTCAGTACTTC	CASSDLPAGHKNIQYF
.	TRBV12-1	.	TRBJ1-5	TGTGCCAGCAGCCATAACAGGGAGCGAACGCCCCAGCATTTT	CASSHNRERTPQHF
TRBD1	TRBV18	.	TRBJ2-6	TGTGCCAGCTCTCAGGTCCAGGGGGCATTTGGGGCCAACGTCCTGACTTTC	CASSQVQGAFGANVLTF
.	TRBV15	.	TRBJ1-2	TGTGCCACCAGCAGAGATAACAATAACTATGGCTACACCTTC	CATSRDNNNYGYTF
.	TRBV30	.	TRBJ1-6	TGTGCCTGGAGCGGAAGGGGCGCCTCCTATAATTCACCCCTCCACTTT	CAWSGRGASYNSPLHF
TRBD2	TRBV19	.	TRBJ2-5	TGTGCCAGTAGCCCCCTGGGGCTAGCGGGTCAAGAGACCCAGTACTTC	CASSPLGLAGQETQYF
.	TRBV5-5	.	TRBJ2-4	TGTGCCAGCAGCTTGTTTGGATTCGAAAACATTCAGTACTTC	CASSLFGFENIQYF
.	TRBV19	once	TRBJ1-6	TGTGCCAGTAGTAGTCAGGGAGGCGCCCTTCCTAATTCACCCCTCCACTTT	CASSSQGGALPNSPLHF
TRBD1	TRBV18	once	TRBJ2-1	TGTGCCAGCTCACTACATACCGGGACAGGGAGCTACAATGAGCAGTTCTTC	CASSLHTGTGSYNEQFF
.	TRBV2	.	TRBJ2-5	TGTGCCAGCTCGCCCCAAGAGACCCAGTACTTC	CASSPQETQYF
TRBD1	TRBV5-1	.	TRBJ2-3	TGCGCCAGCAGCTTGGCAGGGGGAACAGATACGCAGTATTTT	CASSLAGGTDTQYF
.	TRBV28	.	TRBJ1-3	TGTGCCAGCACCTCACGCAGAAGCTCTGGAAACACCATATATTTT	CASTSRRSSGNTIYF
.	TRBV21-1	few	TRBJ1-5	TGTGCCAGCAGCAAAGTCGGGACCCTGGGGGCTCAGCCCCAGCATTTT	CASSKVGTLGAQPQHF
.	TRBV18	.	TRBJ1-2	TGTGCCAGCTCACAAACCGGGAGTGGGGGCTACACCTTC	CASSQTGSGGYTF
.	TRBV7-9	once	TRBJ1-5	TGTGCCAGCAGCTTAGTGGTGGTAGGGCTCGATCAGCCCCAGCATTTT	CASSLVVVGLDQPQHF
.	TRBV18	.	TRBJ1-2	TGTGCCAGCTCACACAAACAGGGCCTCGATGGCTACACCTTC	CASSHKQGLDGYTF
.	TRBV19	.	TRBJ2-5	TGTGCCAGTAGCCCCAGACAGCAGCGCCAAGAGACCCAGTACTTC	CASSPRQQRQETQYF
.	TRBV15	.	TRBJ1-3	TGTGCCACCAGCAGGATACCCCGGAGGGCGGGTGGAAACACCATATATTTT	CATSRIPRRAGGNTIYF
TRBD2	TRBV7-9	.	TRBJ2-3	TGTGCCAGCAGCCCGGGACTAGCGGGGGGTTCAGATACGCAGTATTTT	CASSPGLAGGSDTQYF
TRBD2	TRBV10-2	.	TRBJ2-1	TGCGCCAGCAGTGCACGGGGGGCCTACAATGAGCAGTTCTTC	CASSARGAYNEQFF
TRBD1	TRBV7-2	.	TRBJ2-1	TGTGCCAGCAGCTCGGCCGGGACAGGGATCCATGAGCAGTTCTTC	CASSSAGTGIHEQFF
.	TRBV18	.	TRBJ2-2	TGTGCCAGCTCACCACGAGGAGGGCTAGGGGAGCTGTTTTTT	CASSPRGGLGELFF
TRBD2	TRBV5-1	.	TRBJ2-5	TGCGCCAGCAGCCTCCGACTAGCGGGGGGGCGGGAGACCCAGTACTTC	CASSLRLAGGRETQYF
.	TRBV7-2	.	TRBJ2-3	TGTGCCAGCAGCTTAGACTACACAGATACGCAGTATTTT	CASSLDYTDTQYF
.	TRBV5-1	.	TRBJ2-5	TGCGCCAGCAGCTTGGAGACGGGTGGGAAGACCCAGTACTTC	CASSLETGGKTQYF